The clone carrying this TCR beta chain was recorded a few times. The target antigen is unknown. This entry comes from a study of T cells after yellow fever vaccination. The CDR3 contains 15 residues. Per the germline V gene, CDR1 is MNHNS and CDR2 is SASEGT. The ends were cut back, 6 bases at V and 4 bases at J, with 18 bases in the middle. General study findings and limits: Some clonotypes were seen in both the CD4 and the CD8 compartments. These made up a small share and likely arose from convergent recombination.

TCRdb analysed the 5' RACE reads with MiXCR anew, one entry per CDR3 protein. The table lists around 320,000 distinct CDR3 sequences, around 4.3% of them singletons. J is TRBJ2-5 and V is TRBV6-1; tentatively, D is TRBD2 (5 bases). This receptor was taken from a man aged 18 to 30 who received the YFV17D yellow fever vaccine. The sample here was PBMCs, taken 15 days after the yellow fever booster vaccination. The CDR3 sequence is CASRNGQAGVETQYF. The CDR3 coding sequence is TGTGCCAGCAGGAACGGCCAGGCCGGGGTAGAGACCCAGTACTTC.